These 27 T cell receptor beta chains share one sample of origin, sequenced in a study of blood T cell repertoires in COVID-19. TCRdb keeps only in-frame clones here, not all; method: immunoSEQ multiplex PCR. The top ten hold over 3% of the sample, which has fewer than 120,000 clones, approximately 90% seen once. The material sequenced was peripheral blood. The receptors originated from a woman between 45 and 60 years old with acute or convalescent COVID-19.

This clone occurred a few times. The CDR3 protein is CASSQMIGEKLFF. The DNA for the CDR3 is TGTGCCAGCAGCCAAATGATCGGGGAAAAACTGTTTTTT. This rearrangement joins TRBV3-1 (or the pseudogene TRBV3-2) to TRBJ1-4, with D uncertain. The ends were cut back, 2 bases at V and 8 bases at J, with 9 bases in the middle. This CDR3 region has 13 residues. Per germline, CDR1 LGHDT and CDR2 YNNKEL (reference sequence).

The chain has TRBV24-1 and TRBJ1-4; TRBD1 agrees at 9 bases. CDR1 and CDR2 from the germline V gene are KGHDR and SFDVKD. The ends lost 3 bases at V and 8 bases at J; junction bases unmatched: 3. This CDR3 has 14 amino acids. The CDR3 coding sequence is TGTGCCACCAGTGATCCCGGACAGGGGGAAAAACTGTTTTTT. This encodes CATSDPGQGEKLFF.

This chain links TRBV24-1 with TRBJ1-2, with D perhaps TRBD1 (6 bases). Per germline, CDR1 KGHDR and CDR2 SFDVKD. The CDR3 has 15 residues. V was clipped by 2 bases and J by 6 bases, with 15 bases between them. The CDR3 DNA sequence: TGTGCCACCAGTGATTATAGGACAGCCGTCGATGGCTACACCTTC. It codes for CATSDYRTAVDGYTF.

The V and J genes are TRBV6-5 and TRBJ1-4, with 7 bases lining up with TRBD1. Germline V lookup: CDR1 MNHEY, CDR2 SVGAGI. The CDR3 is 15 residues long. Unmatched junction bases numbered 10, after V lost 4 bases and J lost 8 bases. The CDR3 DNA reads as TGTGCCAGCAGTTCACGACAGGGAAGAAACGAAAAACTGTTTTTT. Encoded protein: CASSSRQGRNEKLFF.

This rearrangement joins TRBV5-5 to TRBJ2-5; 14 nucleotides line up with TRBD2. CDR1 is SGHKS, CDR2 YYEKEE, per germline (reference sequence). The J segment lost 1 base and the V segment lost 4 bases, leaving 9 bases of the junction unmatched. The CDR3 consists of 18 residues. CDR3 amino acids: CASSEGTSGRRSQETQYF. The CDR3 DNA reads TGTGCCAGCAGCGAAGGGACTAGCGGGAGAAGAAGCCAAGAGACCCAGTACTTC.

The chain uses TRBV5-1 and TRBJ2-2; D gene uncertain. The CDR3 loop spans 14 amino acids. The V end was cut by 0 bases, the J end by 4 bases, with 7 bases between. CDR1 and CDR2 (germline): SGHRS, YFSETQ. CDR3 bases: TGCGCCAGCAGCTTGGTACAGTCCACCGGGGAGCTGTTTTTT. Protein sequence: CASSLVQSTGELFF.

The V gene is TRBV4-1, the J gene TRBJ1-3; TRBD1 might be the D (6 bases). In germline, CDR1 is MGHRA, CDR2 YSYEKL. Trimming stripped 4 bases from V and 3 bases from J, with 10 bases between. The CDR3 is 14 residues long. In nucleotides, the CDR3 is TGCGCCAGCAGCCCAGGGGAGATTGGAAACACCATATATTTT. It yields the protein CASSPGEIGNTIYF.

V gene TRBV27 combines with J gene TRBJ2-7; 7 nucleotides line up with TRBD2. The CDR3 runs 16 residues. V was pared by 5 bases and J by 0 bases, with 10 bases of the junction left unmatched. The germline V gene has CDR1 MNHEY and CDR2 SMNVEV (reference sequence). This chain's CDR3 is CASSPHGQRDSYEQYF. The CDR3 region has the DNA TGTGCCAGCAGTCCCCACGGCCAGCGGGACTCCTACGAGCAGTACTTC.

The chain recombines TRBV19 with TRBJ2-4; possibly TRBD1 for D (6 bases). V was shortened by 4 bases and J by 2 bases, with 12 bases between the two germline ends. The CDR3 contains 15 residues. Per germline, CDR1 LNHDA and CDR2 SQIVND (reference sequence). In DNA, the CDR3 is TGTGCCAGTAGTACCCCAGGGGTGCCCAAAAACATTCAGTACTTC. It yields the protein CASSTPGVPKNIQYF.

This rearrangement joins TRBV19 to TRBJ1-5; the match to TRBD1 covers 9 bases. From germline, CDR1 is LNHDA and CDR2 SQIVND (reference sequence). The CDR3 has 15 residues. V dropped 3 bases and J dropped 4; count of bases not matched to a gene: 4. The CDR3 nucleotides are TGTGCCAGTAGTATTCGGGACAGGGTGAATCAGCCCCAGCATTTT. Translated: CASSIRDRVNQPQHF. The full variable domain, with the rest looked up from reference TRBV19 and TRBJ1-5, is DGGITQSPKYLFRKEGQNVTLSCEQNLNHDAMYWYRQDPGQGLRLIYYSQIVNDFQKGDIAEGYSVSREKKESFPLTVTSAQKNPTAFYLCASSIRDRVNQPQHFGDGTRLSIL.

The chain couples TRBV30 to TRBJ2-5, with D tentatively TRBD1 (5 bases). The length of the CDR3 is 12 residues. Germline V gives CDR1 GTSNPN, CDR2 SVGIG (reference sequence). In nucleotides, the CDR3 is TGTGCTTACCAGGCAGGGCTGCGGACCCAGTACTTC. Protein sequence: CAYQAGLRTQYF.

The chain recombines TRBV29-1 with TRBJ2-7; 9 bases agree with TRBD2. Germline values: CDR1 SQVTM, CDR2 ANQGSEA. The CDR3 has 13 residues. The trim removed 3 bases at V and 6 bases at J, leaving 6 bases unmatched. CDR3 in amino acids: CSVDRGRAGEQYF. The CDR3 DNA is TGCAGCGTTGATCGCGGGAGGGCGGGCGAGCAGTACTTC.

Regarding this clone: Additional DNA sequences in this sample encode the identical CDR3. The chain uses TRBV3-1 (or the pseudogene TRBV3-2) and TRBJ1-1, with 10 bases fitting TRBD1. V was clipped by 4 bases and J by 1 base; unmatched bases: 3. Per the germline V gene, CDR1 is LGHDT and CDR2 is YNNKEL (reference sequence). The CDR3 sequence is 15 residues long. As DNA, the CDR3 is TGTGCCAGCAGCCCCAGGGACAGGGGGAACACTGAAGCTTTCTTT. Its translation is CASSPRDRGNTEAFF.

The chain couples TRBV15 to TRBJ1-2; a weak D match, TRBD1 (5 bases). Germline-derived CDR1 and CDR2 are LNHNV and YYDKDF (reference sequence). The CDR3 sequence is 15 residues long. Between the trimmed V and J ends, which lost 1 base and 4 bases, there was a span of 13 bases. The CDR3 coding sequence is TGTGCCACCAGCAGAGCGGGACTGAGAGGCTATGGCTACACCTTC. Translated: CATSRAGLRGYGYTF.

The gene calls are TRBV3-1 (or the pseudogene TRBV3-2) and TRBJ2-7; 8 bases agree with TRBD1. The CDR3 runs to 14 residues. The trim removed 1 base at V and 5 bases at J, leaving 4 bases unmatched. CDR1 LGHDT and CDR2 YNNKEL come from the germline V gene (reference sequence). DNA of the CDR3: TGTGCCAGCAGCCAAGCAAAGGACAGGGACGAGCAGTACTTC. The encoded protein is CASSQAKDRDEQYF.

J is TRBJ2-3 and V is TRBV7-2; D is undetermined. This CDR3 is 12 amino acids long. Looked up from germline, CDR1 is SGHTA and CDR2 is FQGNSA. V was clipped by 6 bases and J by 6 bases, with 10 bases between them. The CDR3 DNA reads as TGTGCCAGCAGTCTTATCAGGGATACGCAGTATTTT. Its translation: CASSLIRDTQYF.

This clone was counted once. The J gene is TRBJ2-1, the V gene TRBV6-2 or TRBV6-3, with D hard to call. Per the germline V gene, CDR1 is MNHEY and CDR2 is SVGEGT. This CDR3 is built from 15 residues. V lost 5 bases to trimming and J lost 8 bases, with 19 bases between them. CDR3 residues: CASSPSSDLVYEQFF. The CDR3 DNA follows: TGTGCCAGCAGTCCCTCCAGCGATCTAGTCTATGAGCAGTTCTTC.

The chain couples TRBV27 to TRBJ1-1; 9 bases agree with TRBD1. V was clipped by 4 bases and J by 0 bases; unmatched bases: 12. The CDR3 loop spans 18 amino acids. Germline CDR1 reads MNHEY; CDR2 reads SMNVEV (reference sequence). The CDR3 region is CASSSYRGRGGMNTEAFF. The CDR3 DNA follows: TGTGCCAGCAGTTCGTACAGGGGGCGAGGGGGAATGAACACTGAAGCTTTCTTT.

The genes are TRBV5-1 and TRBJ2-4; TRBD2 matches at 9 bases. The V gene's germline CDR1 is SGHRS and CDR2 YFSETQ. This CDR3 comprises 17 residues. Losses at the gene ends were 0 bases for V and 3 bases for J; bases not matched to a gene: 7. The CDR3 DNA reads TGCGCCAGCAGCTTGGCCCTGACTAGCGGAGGCAAAAACATTCAGTACTTC. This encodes CASSLALTSGGKNIQYF.

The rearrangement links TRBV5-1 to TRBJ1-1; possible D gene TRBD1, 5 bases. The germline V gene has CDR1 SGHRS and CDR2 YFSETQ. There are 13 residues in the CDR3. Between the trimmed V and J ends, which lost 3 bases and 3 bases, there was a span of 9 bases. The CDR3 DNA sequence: TGCGCCAGCAGCTCCGGACAAGACACTGAAGCTTTCTTT. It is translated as CASSSGQDTEAFF.

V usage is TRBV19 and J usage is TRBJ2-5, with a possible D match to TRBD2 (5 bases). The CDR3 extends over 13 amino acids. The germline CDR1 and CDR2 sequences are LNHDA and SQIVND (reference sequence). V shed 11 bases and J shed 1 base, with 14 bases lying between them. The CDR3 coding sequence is TGTGCCCCCCAAGCGGAACCCCAAGAGACCCAGTACTTC. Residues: CAPQAEPQETQYF.

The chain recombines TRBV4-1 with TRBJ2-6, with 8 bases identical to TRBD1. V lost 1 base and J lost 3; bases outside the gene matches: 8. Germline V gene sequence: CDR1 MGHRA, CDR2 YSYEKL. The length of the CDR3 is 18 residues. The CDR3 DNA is TGCGCCAGCAGCCAAGGACAGGGGCCGAAGAGTGGGGCCAACGTCCTGACTTTC. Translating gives CASSQGQGPKSGANVLTF.

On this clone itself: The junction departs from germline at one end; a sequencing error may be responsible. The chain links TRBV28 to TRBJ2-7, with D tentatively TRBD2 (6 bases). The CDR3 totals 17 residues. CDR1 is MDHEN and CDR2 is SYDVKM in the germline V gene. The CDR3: CASGLEGTSVLGGEQYF. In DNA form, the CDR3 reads TGTGCCAGCGGTTTGGAGGGCACGTCGGTCCTCGGTGGCGAGCAGTACTTC. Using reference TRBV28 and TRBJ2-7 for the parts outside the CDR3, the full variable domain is DVKVTQSSRYLVKRTGEKVFLECVQDMDHENMFWYRQDPGLGLRLIYFSYDVKMKEKGDIPEGYSVSREKKERFSLILESASTNQTSMYLCASGLEGTSVLGGEQYFGPGTRLTVT.

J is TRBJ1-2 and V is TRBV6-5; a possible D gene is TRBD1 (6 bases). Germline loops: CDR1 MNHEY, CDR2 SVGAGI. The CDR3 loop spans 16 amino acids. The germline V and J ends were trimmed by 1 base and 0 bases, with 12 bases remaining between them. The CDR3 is CASSYLQGSTNYGYTF. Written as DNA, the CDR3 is TGTGCCAGCAGTTACTTACAGGGTTCGACTAACTATGGCTACACCTTC.

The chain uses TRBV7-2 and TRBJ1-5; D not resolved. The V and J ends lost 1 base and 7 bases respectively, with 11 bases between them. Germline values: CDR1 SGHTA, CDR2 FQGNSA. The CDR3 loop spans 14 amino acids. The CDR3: CASSLDGPGQPQHF. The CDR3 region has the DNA TGTGCCAGCAGCTTAGACGGACCGGGACAGCCCCAGCATTTT.

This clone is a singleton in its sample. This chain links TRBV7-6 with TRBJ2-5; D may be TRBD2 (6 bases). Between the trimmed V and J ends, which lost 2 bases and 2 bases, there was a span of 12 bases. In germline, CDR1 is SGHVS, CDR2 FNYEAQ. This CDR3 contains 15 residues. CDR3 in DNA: TGTGCCAGCAGCTTAACGGGACTCCGACAAGAGACCCAGTACTTC. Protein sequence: CASSLTGLRQETQYF.

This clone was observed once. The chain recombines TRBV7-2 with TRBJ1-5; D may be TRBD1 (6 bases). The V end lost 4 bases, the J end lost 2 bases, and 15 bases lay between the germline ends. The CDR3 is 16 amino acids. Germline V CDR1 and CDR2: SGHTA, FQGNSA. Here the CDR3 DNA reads TGTGCCAGCAGCTCACTCATGGCAGGGGGCAATCAGCCCCAGCATTTT. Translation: CASSSLMAGGNQPQHF.